This T cell receptor (beta chain) derives from a study of T cell responses to AZD1222 COVID-19 vaccine. Study observations and caveats: A mostly white British donor set with more females was recruited, and clonal diversity was possibly underestimated. Spike-specific TCR breadth rose after two AZD1222 doses, and depth rose as well. Close to half of spike-specific TCRs reportedly recognize unmutated variant regions.

Germline-derived CDR1 and CDR2 are LGHDT and YNNKEL (reference sequence). There are 12 residues in the CDR3. Trimming cost V 4 bases and J 14 bases; bases outside gene matches: 10. Sequencing used immunoSEQ multiplex PCR; TCRdb keeps in-frame clones, though not all of them. The sample contains 85,000 or so clones, roughly 84% of which appear only once. Note on this clone: Its cognate antigen is unknown.

V gene TRBV3-1 (or the pseudogene TRBV3-2) combines with J gene TRBJ1-2; 7 positions match TRBD1. This TCR derives from an adult who received the AZD1222 COVID-19 vaccine. This sample comprised peripheral blood, obtained 28 days after the second AZD1222 dose. CDR3 loop: CASSPSGTALTF. CDR3 DNA sequence: TGTGCCAGCAGCCCTTCCGGGACAGCGCTGACCTTC.